The sequence of this TCR beta chain was determined in a study of Ad26.COV2.S vaccination and SARS-CoV-2 variants. Sequenced by immunoSEQ multiplex PCR; TCRdb stores in-frame clones only, minus some. The table shows approximately 140,000 clones, with 75% to 90% occurring only once. From germline, CDR1 is SNHLY and CDR2 FYNNEI. This CDR3 region has 14 residues. V was clipped by 4 bases and J by 2 bases, with 12 bases between them. The chain has TRBV2 and TRBJ2-7; maybe TRBD2 (5 bases). The sequence came from a human donor who had recovered from COVID-19. The material sequenced was peripheral blood, taken after recovery from COVID-19. The CDR3: CASSAGIGAYEQYF. In nucleotides, the CDR3 is TGTGCCAGCAGTGCCGGGATCGGGGCCTACGAGCAGTACTTC.